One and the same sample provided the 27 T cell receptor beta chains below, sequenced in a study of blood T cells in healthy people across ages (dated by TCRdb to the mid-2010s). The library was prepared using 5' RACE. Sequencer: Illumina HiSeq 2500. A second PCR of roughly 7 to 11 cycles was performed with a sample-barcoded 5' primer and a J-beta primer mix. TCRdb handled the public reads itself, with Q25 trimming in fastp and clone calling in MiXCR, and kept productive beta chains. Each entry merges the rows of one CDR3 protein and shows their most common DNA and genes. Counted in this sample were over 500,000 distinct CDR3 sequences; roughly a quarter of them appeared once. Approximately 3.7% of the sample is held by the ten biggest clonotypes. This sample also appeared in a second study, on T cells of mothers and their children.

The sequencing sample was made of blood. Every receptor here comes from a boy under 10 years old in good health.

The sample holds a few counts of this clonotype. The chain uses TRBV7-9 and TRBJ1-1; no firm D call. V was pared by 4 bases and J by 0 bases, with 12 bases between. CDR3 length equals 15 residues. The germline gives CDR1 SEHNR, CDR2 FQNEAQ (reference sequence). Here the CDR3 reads CASSSLAVMNTEAFF. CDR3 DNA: TGTGCCAGCAGCTCTCTAGCGGTCATGAACACTGAAGCTTTCTTT.

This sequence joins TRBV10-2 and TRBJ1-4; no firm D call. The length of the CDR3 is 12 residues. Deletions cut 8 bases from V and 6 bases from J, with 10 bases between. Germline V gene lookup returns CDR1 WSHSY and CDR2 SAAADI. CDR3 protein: CASGSTDEKLFF. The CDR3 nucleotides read TGCGCCAGCGGAAGTACTGATGAAAAACTGTTTTTT.

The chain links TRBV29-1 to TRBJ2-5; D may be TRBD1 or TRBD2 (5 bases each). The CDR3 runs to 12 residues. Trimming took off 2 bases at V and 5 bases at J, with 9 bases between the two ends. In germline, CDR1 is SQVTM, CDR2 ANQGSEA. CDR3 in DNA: TGCAGCGTTGAACGAGGGGTGGAGACCCAGTACTTC. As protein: CSVERGVETQYF.

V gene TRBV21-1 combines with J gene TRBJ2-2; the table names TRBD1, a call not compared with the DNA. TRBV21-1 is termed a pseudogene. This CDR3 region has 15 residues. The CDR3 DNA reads TGTGCCAGCAACCCGAAGGGACATGGCACCGGGGAGCTGTTTTTT. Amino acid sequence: CASNPKGHGTGELFF.

The CDR3 reads CASSHHPGNEQFF. The CDR3 DNA reads as TGTGCCAGCAGCCACCACCCGGGCAATGAGCAGTTCTTC. The V and J genes are TRBV14 and TRBJ2-5; D ambiguous. The tail of the sequence fits TRBJ2-1 better, so the J call may be wrong. Germline lookup yields CDR1 SGHDN and CDR2 FVKESK. The CDR3 length is 13 residues.

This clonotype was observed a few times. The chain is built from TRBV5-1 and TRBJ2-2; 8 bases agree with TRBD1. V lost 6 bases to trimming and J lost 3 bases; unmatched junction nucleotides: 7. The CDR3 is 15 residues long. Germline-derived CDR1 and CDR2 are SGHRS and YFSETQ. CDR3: CASKTGELDTGELFF. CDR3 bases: TGCGCCAGCAAGACAGGGGAGCTGGACACCGGGGAGCTGTTTTTT.

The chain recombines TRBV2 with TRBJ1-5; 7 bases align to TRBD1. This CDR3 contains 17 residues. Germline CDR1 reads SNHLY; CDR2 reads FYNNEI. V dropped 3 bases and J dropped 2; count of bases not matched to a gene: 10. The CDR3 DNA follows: TGTGCCAGCAGTGAGAGAATGGGACAGCCGGGCAATCAGCCCCAGCATTTT. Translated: CASSERMGQPGNQPQHF.

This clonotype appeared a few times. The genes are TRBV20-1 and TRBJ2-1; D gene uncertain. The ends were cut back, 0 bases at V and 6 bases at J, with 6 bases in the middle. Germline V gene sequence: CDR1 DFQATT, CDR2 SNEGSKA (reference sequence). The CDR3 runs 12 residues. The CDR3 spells CSARDVSNEQFF. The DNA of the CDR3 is TGCAGTGCTAGAGATGTGAGCAATGAGCAGTTCTTC.

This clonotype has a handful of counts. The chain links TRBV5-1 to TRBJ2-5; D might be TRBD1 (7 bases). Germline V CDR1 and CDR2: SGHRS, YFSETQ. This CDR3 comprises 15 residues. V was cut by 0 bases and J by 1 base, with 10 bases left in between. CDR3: CASSLGRDSQETQYF. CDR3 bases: TGCGCCAGCAGCTTGGGGAGGGACAGCCAAGAGACCCAGTACTTC.

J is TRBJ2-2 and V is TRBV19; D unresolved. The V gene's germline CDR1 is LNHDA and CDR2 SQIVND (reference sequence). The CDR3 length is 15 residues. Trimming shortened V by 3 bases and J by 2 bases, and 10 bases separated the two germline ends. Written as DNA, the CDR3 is TGTGCCAGTAGTATGGCATCGGCTAACACCGGGGAGCTGTTTTTT. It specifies CASSMASANTGELFF.

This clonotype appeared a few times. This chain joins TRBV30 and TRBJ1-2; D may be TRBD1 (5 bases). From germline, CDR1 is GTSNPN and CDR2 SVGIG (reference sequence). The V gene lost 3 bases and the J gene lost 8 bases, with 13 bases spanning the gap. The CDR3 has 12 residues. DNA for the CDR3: TGTGCCTGGAGGTCAGGGTTCGGAGGCTACACCTTC. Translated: CAWRSGFGGYTF.

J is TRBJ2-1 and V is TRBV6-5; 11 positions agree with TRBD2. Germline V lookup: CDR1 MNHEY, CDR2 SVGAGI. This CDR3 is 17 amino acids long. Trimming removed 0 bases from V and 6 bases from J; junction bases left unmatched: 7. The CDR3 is CASSYSDSGGAINEQFF. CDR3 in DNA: TGTGCCAGCAGTTACTCGGATAGCGGGGGGGCCATCAATGAGCAGTTCTTC.

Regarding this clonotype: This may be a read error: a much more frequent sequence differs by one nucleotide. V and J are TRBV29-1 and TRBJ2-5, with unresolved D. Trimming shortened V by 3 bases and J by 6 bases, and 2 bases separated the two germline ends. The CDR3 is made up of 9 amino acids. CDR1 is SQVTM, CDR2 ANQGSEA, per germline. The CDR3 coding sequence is TGCAGCGTTGAGCAGACCCAGTACTTC. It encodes CSVEQTQYF.

Here the CDR3 DNA reads TGCGCCAGCAGCTTGGGAAATTTCCGGGACTATGGCTACACCTTC. Translation gives CASSLGNFRDYGYTF. The gene calls are TRBV5-1 and TRBJ1-2; D not certain. The germline CDR1 and CDR2 sequences are SGHRS and YFSETQ. CDR3 size: 15 residues. Between the trimmed V and J ends, which lost 0 bases and 3 bases, there was a span of 12 bases.

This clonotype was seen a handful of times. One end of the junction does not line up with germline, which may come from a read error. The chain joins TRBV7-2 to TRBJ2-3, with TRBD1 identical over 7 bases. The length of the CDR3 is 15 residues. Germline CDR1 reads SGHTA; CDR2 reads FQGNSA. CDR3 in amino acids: CANSQTGVRTDTQYF. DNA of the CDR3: TGTGCCAACAGCCAAACAGGGGTTCGAACAGATACGCAGTATTTT.

The CDR3 is CASRPDTEANYGYTF. In DNA form, the CDR3 reads TGTGCCAGCAGACCCGACACCGAAGCTAACTATGGCTACACCTTC. This chain uses TRBV2 with TRBJ1-2; D not certain. Germline CDR1 is SNHLY and CDR2 is FYNNEI. The CDR3 spans 15 residues. The V end lost 6 bases, the J end lost 0 bases, and 14 bases lay between the germline ends.

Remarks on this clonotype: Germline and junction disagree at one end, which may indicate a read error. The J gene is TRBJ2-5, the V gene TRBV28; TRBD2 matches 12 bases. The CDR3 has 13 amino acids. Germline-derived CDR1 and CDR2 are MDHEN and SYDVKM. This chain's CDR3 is CASSVKRTSGVHF. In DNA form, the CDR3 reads TGTGCCAGCAGCGTAAAGAGGACTAGCGGGGTGCACTTC.

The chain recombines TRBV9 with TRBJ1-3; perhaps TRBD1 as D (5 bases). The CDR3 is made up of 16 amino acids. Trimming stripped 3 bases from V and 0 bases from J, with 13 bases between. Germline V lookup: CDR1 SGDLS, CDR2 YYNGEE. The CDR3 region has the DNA TGTGCCAGCAGCGCCGACAGTCTTACCTCTGGAAACACCATATATTTT. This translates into CASSADSLTSGNTIYF.

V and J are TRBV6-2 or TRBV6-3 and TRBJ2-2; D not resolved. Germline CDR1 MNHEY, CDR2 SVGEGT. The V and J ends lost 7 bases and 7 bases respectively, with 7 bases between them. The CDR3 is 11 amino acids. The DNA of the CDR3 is TGTGCCAGCAATAGATACGGGGAGCTGTTTTTT. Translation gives CASNRYGELFF.

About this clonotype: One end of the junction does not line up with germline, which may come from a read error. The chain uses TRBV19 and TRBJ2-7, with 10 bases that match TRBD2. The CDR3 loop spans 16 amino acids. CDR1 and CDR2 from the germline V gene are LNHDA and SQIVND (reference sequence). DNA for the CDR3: TGTGCCAGTAGTATATCGTCCACTAGCGGGACCAACGAGCAGCACTTC. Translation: CASSISSTSGTNEQHF.

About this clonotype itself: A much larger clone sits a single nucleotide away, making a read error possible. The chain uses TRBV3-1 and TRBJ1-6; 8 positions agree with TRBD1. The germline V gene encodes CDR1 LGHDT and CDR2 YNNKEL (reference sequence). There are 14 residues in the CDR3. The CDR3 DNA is TGTGCCAGCAGCCAAGGACAGGGGAATTCATCCCTCCACTTT. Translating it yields CASSQGQGNSSLHF.

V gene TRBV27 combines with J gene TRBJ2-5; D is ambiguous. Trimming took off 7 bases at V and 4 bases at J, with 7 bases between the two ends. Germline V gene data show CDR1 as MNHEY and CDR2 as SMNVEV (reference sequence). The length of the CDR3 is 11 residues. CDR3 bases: TGTGCCAGCATGGATAGAGAGACCCAGTACTTC. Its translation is CASMDRETQYF.

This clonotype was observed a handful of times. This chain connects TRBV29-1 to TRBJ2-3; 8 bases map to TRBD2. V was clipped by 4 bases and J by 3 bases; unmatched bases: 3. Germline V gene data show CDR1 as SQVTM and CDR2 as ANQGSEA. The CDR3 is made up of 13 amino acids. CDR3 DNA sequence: TGCAGCGTTGTAGCGGGGAGAACAGATACGCAGTATTTT. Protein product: CSVVAGRTDTQYF.

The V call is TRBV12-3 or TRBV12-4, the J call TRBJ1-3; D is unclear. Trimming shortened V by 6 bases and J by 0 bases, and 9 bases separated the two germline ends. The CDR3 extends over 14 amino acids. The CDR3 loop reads CASSPVSSGNTIYF. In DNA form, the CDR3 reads TGTGCCAGCAGCCCGGTGAGCTCTGGAAACACCATATATTTT.

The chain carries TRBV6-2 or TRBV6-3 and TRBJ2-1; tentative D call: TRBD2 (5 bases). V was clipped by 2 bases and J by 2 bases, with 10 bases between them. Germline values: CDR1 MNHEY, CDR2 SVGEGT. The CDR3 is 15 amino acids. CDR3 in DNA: TGTGCCAGCAGTTACGGGAGCATAACCTACAATGAGCAGTTCTTC. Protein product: CASSYGSITYNEQFF.

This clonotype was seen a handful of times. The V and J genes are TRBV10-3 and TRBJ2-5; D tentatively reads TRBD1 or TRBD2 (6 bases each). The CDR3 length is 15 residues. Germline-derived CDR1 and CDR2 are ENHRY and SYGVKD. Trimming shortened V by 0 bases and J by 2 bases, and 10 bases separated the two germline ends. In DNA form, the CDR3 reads TGTGCCATCAGTGAGTCGAGAGGGGGGCAAGAGACCCAGTACTTC. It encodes CAISESRGGQETQYF.

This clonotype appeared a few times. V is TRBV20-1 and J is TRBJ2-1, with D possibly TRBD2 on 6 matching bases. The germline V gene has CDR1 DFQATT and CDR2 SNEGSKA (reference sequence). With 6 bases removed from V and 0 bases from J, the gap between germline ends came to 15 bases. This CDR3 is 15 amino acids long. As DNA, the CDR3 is TGCAGTGCCCGGGCGCGGGACTTCTCCTACAATGAGCAGTTCTTC. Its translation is CSARARDFSYNEQFF.